The entry that follows covers one T cell receptor (beta chain) sequence. Its antigen is still unknown. The method was immunoSEQ multiplex PCR; TCRdb's version includes in-frame clones alone and lacks a portion of them. Among about 67,000 clones listed, approximately 90% were seen once. No patient had autoimmune disease or received systemic immunosuppression. The sample belongs to a study of OX40 agonist ivuxolimab in advanced cancers. About the study: While on treatment, patients had intravenous ivuxolimab at 0.01 to 10 mg/kg every 2 weeks. Overall study results and limits: Among some nonresponders, normalized T-cell clonal expansion was also low. Among patients with partial responses at 0.1-3.0 mg/kg, clonal expansion was among the lowest.

Germline lookup yields CDR1 MDHEN and CDR2 SYDVKM. V lost 6 bases to trimming and J lost 0 bases, with 15 bases between them. The CDR3 is 16 amino acids. The sample consisted of CD4+ or CD8+ T cells sorted from blood, taken in a trial of the OX40 agonist ivuxolimab. The chain recombines TRBV28 with TRBJ2-4; the D call may be TRBD1 or TRBD2 (5 bases each). The clonotype was recovered from an adult with an advanced solid tumor such as melanoma, head and neck, liver or kidney cancer. The CDR3 loop reads CASSDPGSLAKNIQYF. The CDR3 DNA follows: TGTGCCAGCAGCGACCCAGGGAGTCTAGCCAAAAACATTCAGTACTTC.